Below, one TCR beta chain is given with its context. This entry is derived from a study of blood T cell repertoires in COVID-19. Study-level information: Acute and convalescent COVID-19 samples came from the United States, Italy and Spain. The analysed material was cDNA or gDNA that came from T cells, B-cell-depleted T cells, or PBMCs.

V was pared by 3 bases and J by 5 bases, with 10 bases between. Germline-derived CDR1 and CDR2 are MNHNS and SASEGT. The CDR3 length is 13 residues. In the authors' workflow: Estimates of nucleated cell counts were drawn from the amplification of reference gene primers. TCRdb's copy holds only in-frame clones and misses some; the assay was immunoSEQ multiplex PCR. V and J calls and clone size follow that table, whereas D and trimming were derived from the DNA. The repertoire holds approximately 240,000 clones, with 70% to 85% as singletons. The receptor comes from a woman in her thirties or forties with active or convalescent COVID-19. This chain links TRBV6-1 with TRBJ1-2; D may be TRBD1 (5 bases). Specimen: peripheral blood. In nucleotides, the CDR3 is TGTGCCAGCAGTGACCAGGGAAAATATGGCTACACCTTC. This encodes CASSDQGKYGYTF.